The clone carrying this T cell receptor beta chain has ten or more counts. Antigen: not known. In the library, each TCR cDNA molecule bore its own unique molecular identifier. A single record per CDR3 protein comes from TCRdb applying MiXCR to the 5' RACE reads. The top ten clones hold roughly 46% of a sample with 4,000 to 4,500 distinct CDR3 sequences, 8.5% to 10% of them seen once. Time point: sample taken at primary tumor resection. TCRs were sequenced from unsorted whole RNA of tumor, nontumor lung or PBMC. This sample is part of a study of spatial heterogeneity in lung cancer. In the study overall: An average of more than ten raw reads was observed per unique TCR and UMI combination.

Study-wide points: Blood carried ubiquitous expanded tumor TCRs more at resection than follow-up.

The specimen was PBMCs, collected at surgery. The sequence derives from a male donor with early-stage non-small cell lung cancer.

The chain's CDR3 is CASSQDHQFDGYTF. The CDR3 DNA sequence: TGTGCCAGTAGTCAAGATCATCAATTTGATGGCTACACCTTC. The V call is TRBV19, the J call TRBJ1-2; D is uncertain. The CDR3 contains 14 residues. V was trimmed by 5 bases and J by 6 bases, leaving 16 bases between them. The germline V gene has CDR1 LNHDA and CDR2 SQIVND (reference sequence).